This T cell receptor beta chain comes out of a study of control samples from healthy donors and cancer patients. TCRdb keeps only in-frame clones here, not all; method: immunoSEQ multiplex PCR. The sample records approximately 100,000 clones, 88% being singletons. The material sequenced was blood. The clonotype was recovered from a man aged 25 to 40 in good health.

The DNA of the CDR3 is TGCGCCAGCAGCCAAGATCTTTCACTCACCTACGAGCAGTACTTC. It encodes CASSQDLSLTYEQYF. V is TRBV4-3 and J is TRBJ2-7; D ambiguous. Per the germline V gene, CDR1 is LGHNA and CDR2 is YSLEER. The CDR3 is made up of 15 amino acids. Trimming took 0 bases from V and 2 from J, leaving 11 bases between them.